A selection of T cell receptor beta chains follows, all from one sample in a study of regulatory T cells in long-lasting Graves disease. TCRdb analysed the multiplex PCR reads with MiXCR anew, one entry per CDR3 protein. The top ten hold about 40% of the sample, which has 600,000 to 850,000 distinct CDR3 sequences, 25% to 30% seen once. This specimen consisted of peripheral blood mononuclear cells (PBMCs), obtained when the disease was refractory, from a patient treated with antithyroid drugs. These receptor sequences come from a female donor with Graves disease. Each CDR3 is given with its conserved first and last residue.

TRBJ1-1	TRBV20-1	CSAREVTGEVNTEAFF
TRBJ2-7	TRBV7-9	CASSLSGTGCRWGGYEQYF
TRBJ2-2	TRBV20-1	CSAATSGRHTGELFF
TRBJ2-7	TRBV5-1	CASSLPEGAYEQYF
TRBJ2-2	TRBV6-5	CASSYSDRGTGELFF
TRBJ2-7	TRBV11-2	CASSLRETLGAYEQYF
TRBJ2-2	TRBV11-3	CASSRPGQGREELFF
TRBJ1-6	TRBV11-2	CASSERVPLIGSPLHF
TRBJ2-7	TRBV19	CASSTLGEQYF
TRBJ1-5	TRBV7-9	CASSFGKGSNQPQHF
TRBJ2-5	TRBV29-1	CSVVASEVETQYF
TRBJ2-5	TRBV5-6	CASSLVGRNQETQYF
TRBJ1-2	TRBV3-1	CASSQGRGSHGYTF
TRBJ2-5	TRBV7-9	CASSLGTNQETQYF
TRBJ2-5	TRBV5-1	CASSSREPQETQYF
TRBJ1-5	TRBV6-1	CASSEAGGVRPQHF
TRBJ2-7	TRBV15	CATSRGQGSTKIDEQYF
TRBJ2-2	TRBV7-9	CASSPGGLYTGELFF
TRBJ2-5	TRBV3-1	CASSLIGMRETQYF
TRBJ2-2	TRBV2	CASSERRELFF
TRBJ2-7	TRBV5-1	CASRRDRGRYEQYF
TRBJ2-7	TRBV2	CASSEVPAGLYEQYF
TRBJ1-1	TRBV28	CASRPTGPSGTEAFF
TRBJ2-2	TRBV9	CASSVEGSNTGELFF
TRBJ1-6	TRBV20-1	CSARQDTERSPLHF
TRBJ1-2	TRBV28	CASSSLTGYGYTF
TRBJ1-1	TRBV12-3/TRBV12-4	CASSKDRLGVGTEAFF
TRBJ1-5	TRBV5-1	CASSLDWSQPQHF
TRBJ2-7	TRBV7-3	CASSSGGTHLGEQYF
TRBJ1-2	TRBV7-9	CASSLYGDSRGDGYTF
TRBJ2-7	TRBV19	CASSIDVGSYEQYF
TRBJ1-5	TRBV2	CASSPRENQPQHF
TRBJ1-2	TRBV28	CASSQPGQGSYGYTF
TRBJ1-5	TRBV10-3	CAISDIGGLNQPQHF
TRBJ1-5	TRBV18	CASSPLLGTDQPQHF
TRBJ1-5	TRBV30	CAWSTGFGQPQHF
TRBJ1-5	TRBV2	CASSDRVGVENQPQHF
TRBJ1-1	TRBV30	CAWSDDDTEAFF
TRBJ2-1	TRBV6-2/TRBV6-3	CASKINGNYNEQFF
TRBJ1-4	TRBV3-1	CASSQATQGEKLFF
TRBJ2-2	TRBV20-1	CSGVQAGGGGELFF
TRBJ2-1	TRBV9	CASSAETLGNEQFF